This T cell receptor (beta chain) was identified during a study of ipilimumab plus nivolumab after autologous stem cell transplantation. Study-level information: Patients received a median of roughly 5 ipilimumab and roughly eight nivolumab doses. The DLBCL group included primary refractory and relapsed cases.

Assay used: immunoSEQ multiplex PCR; TCRdb lists only in-frame clones, some missing. This repertoire shows 77,000 or so clones, 75% to 85% found once; its top ten account for 2% to 2.5%. General study points: Per the authors, repertoire, Treg and microbiota data justify further study.

Checkpoint therapy with ipilimumab 1 mg/kg began 14 to 28 days after transplant. Worth noting for this clone: The antigen is unknown.

CDR1 and CDR2 from the germline V gene are SGHTA and FQGNSA. The CDR3 length is 13 residues. The V end was cut by 4 bases, the J end by 2 bases, with 6 bases between. The sequence was obtained from a male donor with diffuse large B-cell lymphoma. This material consisted of PBMCs, taken in a trial of ipilimumab plus nivolumab as post-transplant consolidation. The chain combines TRBV7-2 with TRBJ1-5, with D possibly TRBD1 on 6 matching bases. The CDR3 coding sequence is TGTGCCAGCAGCTACAGGGGCAATCAGCCCCAGCATTTT. Translating gives CASSYRGNQPQHF. Full variable domain (outside the CDR3, taken from reference TRBV7-2 and TRBJ1-5): GAGVSQSPSNKVTEKGKDVELRCDPISGHTALYWYRQSLGQGLEFLIYFQGNSAPDKSGLPSDRFSAERTGGSVSTLTIQRTQQEDSAVYLCASSYRGNQPQHFGDGTRLSIL.